The rows below give T cell receptor beta chains drawn from one sample of a study of shared clonotypes between healthy human individuals. Some clones are missing from TCRdb's copy, which holds only in-frame ones; the method was immunoSEQ multiplex PCR. The table includes more than 1,200,000 clones, 98% detected once. The specimen sequenced was naive CD4+ T cells sorted from blood. These receptors originate from a man younger than 45 in good health. Each CDR3 is given with its conserved first and last residue. A D gene is named only where the DNA matches it firmly. Expanded clones are given a class, and other clones once, few, many or no size at all.

TRBJ2-7 | - | TRBV29-1 | - | TGCAGCGTTGCGGAGGTCGGAAACTACGAGCAGTACTTC | CSVAEVGNYEQYF
TRBJ2-1 | - | TRBV18 | - | TGTGCCAGCTCACCATCCAGGGGCTCCTACAATGAGCAGTTCTTC | CASSPSRGSYNEQFF
TRBJ2-3 | TRBD1 | TRBV11-2 | - | TGTGCCAGCAGCCCGGACAGGGGGTCGTCTGATACGCAGTATTTT | CASSPDRGSSDTQYF
TRBJ2-7 | TRBD2 | TRBV27 | - | TGTGCCAGCAGTTTAATTTTCTCAGCGGGAGTGGACAACGAGCAGTACTTC | CASSLIFSAGVDNEQYF
TRBJ2-1 | TRBD2 | TRBV13 | once | TGTGCCAGCCGTAAACTAGCGGGAGCGGGTGAGCAGTTCTTC | CASRKLAGAGEQFF
TRBJ2-5 | - | TRBV5-1 | - | TGCGCCAGCGGCGAGACGGGACTAGAGACCCAGTACTTC | CASGETGLETQYF
TRBJ1-2 | - | TRBV19 | - | TGTGCCAGTAGTGTCCGGGACAACTATGGCTACACCTTC | CASSVRDNYGYTF
TRBJ2-3 | - | TRBV4-3 | - | TGCGCCAGCAGTCAAGGGTGGTCGGGTGGGGATACGCAGTATTTT | CASSQGWSGGDTQYF
TRBJ2-4 | TRBD1 | TRBV29-1 | - | TGCAGCGCCCGGGACAGGGGGTTTGGAAACATTCAGTACTTC | CSARDRGFGNIQYF
TRBJ2-4 | - | TRBV15 | - | TGTGCCACCAGCAGAGAAGGGAGGAGGTCGGACGGAACCAAAAACATTCAGTACTTC | CATSREGRRSDGTKNIQYF
TRBJ2-7 | TRBD2 | TRBV5-5 | - | TGTGCCAGCAGCTTTGGGCTAACTAGCGGACACTACTACGAGCAGTACTTC | CASSFGLTSGHYYEQYF
TRBJ2-7 | - | TRBV19 | - | TGTGCCAGTAGACCACGTGGGCAGGGGTTCCACGAGCAGTACTTC | CASRPRGQGFHEQYF
TRBJ2-7 | - | TRBV6-1 | - | TGTGCCAGCAGTGAAGGAACAGCCTACGAGCAGTACTTC | CASSEGTAYEQYF
TRBJ2-1 | TRBD2 | TRBV7-2 | - | TGTGCCAGCAGCTTAGAGGCGGGAGGCCCCTACAATGAGCAGTTCTTC | CASSLEAGGPYNEQFF
TRBJ2-5 | TRBD2 | TRBV7-2 | - | TGTGCCAGCAGCTTAGCGGTCGGACTAGCGGGATCAGAGACCCAGTACTTC | CASSLAVGLAGSETQYF
TRBJ2-2 | - | TRBV2 | - | TGTGCCAGCAGTGAAAGGCGGTGGGGCCGCACCGGGGAGCTGTTTTTT | CASSERRWGRTGELFF
TRBJ1-5 | - | TRBV19 | - | TGTGCCAGTAATCAAGGGGGGGCTCGTCAGCCCCAGCATTTT | CASNQGGARQPQHF
TRBJ1-1 | TRBD1 | TRBV5-4 | - | TGTGCCAGCAGCTCCCGGACAGGGGAGAACACTGAAGCTTTCTTT | CASSSRTGENTEAFF
TRBJ2-1 | - | TRBV18 | - | TGTGCCAGCTCACCACCAAAAAAGGACCGCTACAATGAGCAGTTCTTC | CASSPPKKDRYNEQFF
TRBJ1-3 | - | TRBV5-6 | - | TGTGCCAGCAGCTTGGCCCCAGGAGCTGGAAACACCATATATTTT | CASSLAPGAGNTIYF
TRBJ2-7 | TRBD2 | TRBV29-1 | - | TGCAGCGTTGAAGATGGAGGCGGGAGGCATTCCTACGAGCAGTACTTC | CSVEDGGGRHSYEQYF
TRBJ1-1 | - | TRBV9 | - | TGTGCCAGCAGCGTAGGGGGATCGAACACTGAAGCTTTCTTT | CASSVGGSNTEAFF
TRBJ2-3 | - | TRBV11-3 | - | TGTGCCAGCAGCCCCGGGACAGGAAAAGTAGCGGGAGTCACAGATACGCAGTATTTT | CASSPGTGKVAGVTDTQYF
TRBJ1-1 | - | TRBV28 | - | TGTGCCAGCAGTTTAGAAGCCAGAGGGTCTGAAGCTTTCTTT | CASSLEARGSEAFF
TRBJ2-7 | - | TRBV30 | - | TGTGCCTGGAGCAAAAACTACGAGCAGTACTTC | CAWSKNYEQYF
TRBJ1-1 | - | TRBV18 | - | TGTGCCAGCTCACCGCGAGACAGGCCCTCGAACACTGAAGCTTTCTTT | CASSPRDRPSNTEAFF
TRBJ2-3 | - | TRBV6-6 | - | TGTGCCAGCAGTTCAAGCGGGGATACGCAGTATTTT | CASSSSGDTQYF
TRBJ2-1 | - | TRBV18 | once | TGTGCCAGCTCACCATCGTCAACCTACAATGAGCAGTTCTTC | CASSPSSTYNEQFF
TRBJ2-7 | TRBD2 | TRBV4-1 | - | TGCGCCAGCAGCCAGGGACCGGGACTAGCGGGCCTTCCACCTACTTTCTACGAGCAGTACTTC | CASSQGPGLAGLPPTFYEQYF
TRBJ2-1 | - | TRBV2 | - | TGTGCCAGCAGTGCCGGGGCGGGATATGAGCAGTTCTTC | CASSAGAGYEQFF
TRBJ2-5 | - | TRBV11-2 | - | TGTGCCAGCAGCTCTCTACAGGAAGAGACCCAGTACTTC | CASSSLQEETQYF
TRBJ2-7 | TRBD2 | TRBV29-1 | - | TGCAGCGTTGGGAACAGGGCGAGCGGGGGTGAGCAGTACTTC | CSVGNRASGGEQYF
TRBJ2-5 | - | TRBV25-1 | - | TGTGCCAGCAGTGGCGAGCGTTCGGTCAGGGAGACCCAGTACTTC | CASSGERSVRETQYF
TRBJ2-1 | - | TRBV18 | - | TGTGCCAGCTCCCCTGCGGCAAATTACAATGAGCAGTTCTTC | CASSPAANYNEQFF
TRBJ2-1 | TRBD2 | TRBV5-1 | - | TGCGCCAGCAGCCACGGCACTAGCGGGAGCTATGAGCAGTTCTTC | CASSHGTSGSYEQFF
TRBJ1-1 | TRBD1 | TRBV29-1 | once | TGCAGCGTTGGACAGGGCGTTCACACTGAAGCTTTCTTT | CSVGQGVHTEAFF
TRBJ2-5 | - | TRBV29-1 | - | TGCAGCGCCCACGTAGAGGGGGTAATCCAGTACTTC | CSAHVEGVIQYF
TRBJ2-1 | - | TRBV14 | - | TGTGCCAGCAGCCAAGGCCGCGACAACCTCTGGAGTGAGCAGTTCTTC | CASSQGRDNLWSEQFF
TRBJ2-3 | TRBD1 | TRBV11-2 | - | TGTGCCAGCAGCCGATGGGACAGTTACACAGATACGCAGTATTTT | CASSRWDSYTDTQYF
TRBJ2-7 | TRBD1 | TRBV5-1 | once | TGCGCCAGCAGCCCCGGGACAGATACTTACGAGCAGTACTTC | CASSPGTDTYEQYF
TRBJ2-1 | TRBD2 | TRBV9 | - | TGTGCCAGCACCCCTCACGGGGGGACTAGCGGGTTCAATGAGCAGTTCTTC | CASTPHGGTSGFNEQFF
TRBJ2-3 | - | TRBV6-4 | - | TGTGCCAGCAGTGACTCCCCAGGTCTGGCACGCACAGATACGCAGTATTTT | CASSDSPGLARTDTQYF
TRBJ2-7 | - | TRBV6-5 | - | TGTGCCAGCAGTGAACTCTACGAGCAGTACTTC | CASSELYEQYF
TRBJ2-7 | TRBD1 | TRBV9 | - | TGTGCCAGCAGCCCCAACACAGGGGGCTCTCCTACGGACGAGCAGTACTTC | CASSPNTGGSPTDEQYF
TRBJ2-2 | TRBD2 | TRBV6-4 | - | TGTGCCAGCAGGGGACTAGCGGGATCTCACGGGGAGCTGTTTTTT | CASRGLAGSHGELFF